This T cell receptor (beta chain) is from a study of T cell repertoires in cytomegalovirus infection. Overall study context: Use of recently identified HLA-C-restricted and well-studied HLA-B-restricted CMV epitopes was part of the study. Indicated by public TCR beta signatures were CMV infection and matching HLA type.

Concerning this clonotype: Its antigen remains unknown.

TCRdb called the reads again in MiXCR, with one record for every CDR3 protein. Of some 590,000 distinct CDR3 sequences in the sample, almost 40% were seen once. V was pared by 6 bases and J by 5 bases, with 11 bases between. Germline CDR1 reads WSHSY; CDR2 reads SAAADI. There are 13 residues in the CDR3. Study-level results: What dominated the ex vivo response were HLA-C-restricted CMV-specific TCR beta clonotypes. Public TCR beta family frequency separated CMV-and-HLA carriers, including in an independent cohort.

This clonotype was sampled from a human donor in good health (CMV status not recorded). Some clones in this sample may be carry-over from other donors' samples. The sample consisted of cultured PBMCs, taken from culture after CMV antigen stimulation. The rearrangement links TRBV10-2 to TRBJ1-5; D gene unclear. The CDR3 region is CASRDRSDQPQHF. As DNA, the CDR3 is TGCGCCAGCAGGGACCGATCTGATCAGCCCCAGCATTTT.